This TCR beta chain was captured by sequencing in a study of cytomegalovirus exposure and HLA in healthy donors. V lost 4 bases to trimming and J lost 5 bases, with 17 bases between them. Germline assignment: CDR1 GTSNPN and CDR2 SVGIG (reference sequence). This CDR3 is 15 amino acids long. Points from the study as a whole: The investigators catalogued 164 TCR beta chains as cytomegalovirus-associated. The analysis excluded some indistinguishable V segments, including TRBV6-2 and TRBV6-3. Clonal expansion, a later analysis showed, was greater in HLA-associated TCR beta chains than in equally common others.

The PCR had 60 Vbeta and 13 Jbeta primers. Assay used: immunoSEQ multiplex PCR; TCRdb lists only in-frame clones, some missing. The sample records some 70,000 clones, under 80% being singletons. As for this clone: What it binds is unknown.

The sample consisted of PBMCs. The chain is built from TRBV30 and TRBJ1-4; D might be TRBD1 (6 bases). The source of this sequence is a male donor in good health and CMV-seropositive. The CDR3 DNA reads as TGTGCCTGGACCCCAGAGGGACATCGGAATGAAAAACTGTTTTTT. The encoded protein is CAWTPEGHRNEKLFF.